These T cell receptor beta chains were read from a single sample in a study of response to subunit inactivated influenza vaccine. One entry per CDR3 protein, called by TCRdb with MiXCR from the RT-PCR reads. In the table there are more than 450,000 distinct CDR3 sequences, about 10% of which are singletons. The sample was also linked to a second study, of T cells expressing NK-cell markers.

The starting material was PBMCs from blood, obtained on the day of vaccination. These receptors were taken from a man aged 45-65 years who received an inactivated influenza vaccine. CDR3s include the opening cysteine and the closing phenylalanine or tryptophan. Each record gives: clone size, J gene, D gene, V gene, CDR3 protein, CDR3 DNA. The D gene is left open where the match is weak. Only part of the rows carry a size: once, few, many, or a class if the clone is expanded.

size: -
J: TRBJ1-5
D: -
V: TRBV18
CDR3: CASSPTLSYNQPQHF
DNA: TGTGCCAGCTCTCCAACCCTCAGTTACAATCAGCCCCAGCATTTT

size: -
J: TRBJ1-2
D: -
V: TRBV3-1
CDR3: CASSQGGSGYTF
DNA: TGTGCCAGCAGCCAAGGGGGGTCAGGCTACACCTTC

size: many
J: TRBJ2-1
D: -
V: TRBV6-5
CDR3: CASSYSFPESSYNEQFF
DNA: TGTGCCAGCAGTTACTCGTTCCCAGAGAGCTCCTACAATGAGCAGTTCTTC

size: many
J: TRBJ2-3
D: -
V: TRBV3-1
CDR3: CASSQLVGTADRGFTDTQYF
DNA: TGTGCCAGCAGCCAATTGGTCGGGACAGCGGATCGGGGGTTTACAGATACGCAGTATTTT

size: -
J: TRBJ2-1
D: TRBD2
V: TRBV20-1
CDR3: CSAREELATYNEQFF
DNA: TGCAGTGCTAGAGAGGAACTAGCGACTTACAATGAGCAGTTCTTC

size: few
J: TRBJ2-7
D: -
V: TRBV15
CDR3: CATSRTDEYYEQYF
DNA: TGTGCCACCAGCAGAACTGACGAGTACTACGAGCAGTACTTC

size: many
J: TRBJ2-1
D: TRBD2
V: TRBV7-6
CDR3: CASSPRLAGENNEQFF
DNA: TGTGCCAGCAGCCCAAGACTAGCGGGGGAAAACAATGAGCAGTTCTTC

size: few
J: TRBJ2-1
D: TRBD2
V: TRBV24-1
CDR3: CATSDRTSGRSSYNEQFF
DNA: TGTGCCACCAGTGACAGGACTAGCGGGAGGAGCTCCTACAATGAGCAGTTCTTC

size: few
J: TRBJ2-1
D: TRBD2
V: TRBV20-1
CDR3: CSARERGGLDEQFF
DNA: TGCAGTGCTAGGGAGCGGGGGGGCTTGGATGAGCAGTTCTTC

size: few
J: TRBJ2-1
D: TRBD2
V: TRBV14
CDR3: CASSQGPSGTSSNEQFF
DNA: TGTGCCAGCAGCCAAGGGCCCTCCGGGACTAGCTCCAATGAGCAGTTCTTC

size: few
J: TRBJ1-1
D: TRBD1
V: TRBV7-4
CDR3: CASSLDYRGPPMNTEAFF
DNA: TGTGCCAGCAGCTTAGATTACAGGGGGCCGCCTATGAACACTGAAGCTTTCTTT

size: few
J: TRBJ2-7
D: -
V: TRBV3-1
CDR3: CASSQGPWLLEQYF
DNA: TGTGCCAGCAGCCAAGGGCCCTGGCTTTTAGAGCAGTACTTC

size: -
J: TRBJ1-5
D: -
V: TRBV4-1
CDR3: CASSQVGTHNQPQHF
DNA: TGCGCCAGCAGCCAAGTCGGCACACACAATCAGCCCCAGCATTTT

size: -
J: TRBJ2-7
D: -
V: TRBV20-1
CDR3: CSARPRTATYEQYF
DNA: TGCAGTGCTAGACCCCGAACGGCAACCTACGAGCAGTACTTC

size: -
J: TRBJ1-6
D: -
V: TRBV5-1
CDR3: CASSFLGDYNSPLHF
DNA: TGCGCCAGCAGCTTCCTAGGCGATTATAATTCACCCCTCCACTTT

size: -
J: TRBJ1-2
D: TRBD1
V: TRBV3-1
CDR3: CASSAGTAIADGYTF
DNA: TGTGCCAGCTCTGCCGGGACAGCGATTGCGGATGGCTACACCTTC

size: -
J: TRBJ2-3
D: -
V: TRBV12-3/TRBV12-4
CDR3: CASSFMGHTDTQYF
DNA: TGTGCCAGCAGTTTTATGGGTCACACAGATACGCAGTATTTT

size: many
J: TRBJ1-2
D: TRBD1
V: TRBV9
CDR3: CASSVVSGGNYGYTF
DNA: TGTGCCAGCAGCGTAGTTTCAGGGGGGAACTATGGCTACACCTTC

size: -
J: TRBJ2-7
D: -
V: TRBV4-1
CDR3: CASKYPKWGSRRYEQYF
DNA: TGCGCCAGCAAATACCCCAAATGGGGGTCCCGTCGCTACGAGCAGTACTTC

size: once
J: TRBJ2-2
D: TRBD2
V: TRBV25-1
CDR3: CAISDSSGRAAGELFF
DNA: TGTGCCATCAGTGATAGTAGCGGGAGGGCCGCCGGGGAGCTGTTTTTT

size: -
J: TRBJ2-1
D: TRBD1
V: TRBV29-1
CDR3: CSVAGTGAYNEQFF
DNA: TGCAGCGTGGCCGGGACAGGGGCGTACAATGAGCAGTTCTTC

size: -
J: TRBJ2-7
D: -
V: TRBV5-1
CDR3: CASSLQVTYEQYF
DNA: TGCGCCAGCAGCTTGCAGGTTACCTACGAGCAGTACTTC